The entry below describes one T cell receptor beta chain. The data are from a study of blood T cell repertoires in COVID-19. About the research overall: Both acute and convalescent COVID-19 samples were obtained from the United States, Italy and Spain. T cells, B-cell-depleted T cells, or PBMCs provided the cDNA or gDNA that served as material.

In the original processing: Nucleated cell counts were estimated from reference gene primer amplification. Data came from immunoSEQ multiplex PCR; TCRdb stores just in-frame clones and leaves some out. V, J and clone size are those of that table, while D and trimming were read from the DNA. The repertoire includes approximately 170,000 clones, 70% to 80% of them detected once, and over 10% sits in the top ten. The germline V and J ends were trimmed by 4 bases and 2 bases, with 18 bases remaining between them. The CDR3 consists of 16 residues. CDR1 MNHEY and CDR2 SVGEGT come from the germline V gene. The receptor's source is a woman between 45 and 60 years old with acute or convalescent COVID-19. The rearrangement links TRBV6-2 or TRBV6-3 to TRBJ2-7; D is possibly TRBD1 (5 bases). Sequenced material: peripheral blood. The CDR3 sequence is CASSFTGRGPAYEQYF. For the CDR3, the DNA is TGTGCCAGCAGTTTTACAGGAAGGGGCCCAGCCTACGAGCAGTACTTC.